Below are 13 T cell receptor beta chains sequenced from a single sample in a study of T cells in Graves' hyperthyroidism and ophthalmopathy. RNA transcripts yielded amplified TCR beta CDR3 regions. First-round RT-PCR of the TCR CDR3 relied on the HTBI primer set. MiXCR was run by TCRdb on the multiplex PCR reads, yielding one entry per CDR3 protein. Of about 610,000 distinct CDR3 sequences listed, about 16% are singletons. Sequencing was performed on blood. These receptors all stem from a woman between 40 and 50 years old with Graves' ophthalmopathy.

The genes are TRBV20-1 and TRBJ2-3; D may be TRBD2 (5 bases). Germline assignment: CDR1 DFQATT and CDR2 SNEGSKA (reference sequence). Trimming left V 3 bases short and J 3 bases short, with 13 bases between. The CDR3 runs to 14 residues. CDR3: CSASLGGLTDTQYF. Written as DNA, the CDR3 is TGCAGTGCTAGTCTCGGAGGTCTGACAGATACGCAGTATTTT.

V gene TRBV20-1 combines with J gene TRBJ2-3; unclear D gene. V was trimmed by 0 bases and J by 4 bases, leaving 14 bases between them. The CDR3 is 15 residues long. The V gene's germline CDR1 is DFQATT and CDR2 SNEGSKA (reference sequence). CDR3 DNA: TGCAGTGCTAGAGATGCGCCGAGCGTGGCAGATACGCAGTATTTT. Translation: CSARDAPSVADTQYF.

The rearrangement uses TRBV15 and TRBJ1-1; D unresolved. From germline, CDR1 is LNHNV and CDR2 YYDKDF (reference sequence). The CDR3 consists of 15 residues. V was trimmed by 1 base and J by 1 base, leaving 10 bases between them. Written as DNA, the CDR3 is TGTGCCACCAGCAGAGGCAGACCTGAGAACACTGAAGCTTTCTTT. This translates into CATSRGRPENTEAFF.

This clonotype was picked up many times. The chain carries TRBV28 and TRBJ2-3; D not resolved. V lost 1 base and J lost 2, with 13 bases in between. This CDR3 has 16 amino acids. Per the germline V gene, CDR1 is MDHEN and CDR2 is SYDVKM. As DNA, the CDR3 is TGTGCCAGCAGTTTATATGTTGGCTCGGCCACAGATACGCAGTATTTT. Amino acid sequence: CASSLYVGSATDTQYF.

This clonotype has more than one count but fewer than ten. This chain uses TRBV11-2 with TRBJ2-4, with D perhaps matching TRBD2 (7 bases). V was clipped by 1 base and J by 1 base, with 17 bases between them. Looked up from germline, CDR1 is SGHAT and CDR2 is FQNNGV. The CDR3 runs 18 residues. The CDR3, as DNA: TGTGCCAGCAGCTTAGTCCGGGGGGCTGAATCGGCCAAAAACATTCAGTACTTC. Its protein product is CASSLVRGAESAKNIQYF.

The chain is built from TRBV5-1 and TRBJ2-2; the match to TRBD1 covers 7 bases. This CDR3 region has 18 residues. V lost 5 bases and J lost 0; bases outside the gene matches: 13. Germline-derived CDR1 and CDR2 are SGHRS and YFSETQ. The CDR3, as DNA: TGCGCCAGCAGTTCGCGCACAGGGGACGTATCGAACACCGGGGAGCTGTTTTTT. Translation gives CASSSRTGDVSNTGELFF.

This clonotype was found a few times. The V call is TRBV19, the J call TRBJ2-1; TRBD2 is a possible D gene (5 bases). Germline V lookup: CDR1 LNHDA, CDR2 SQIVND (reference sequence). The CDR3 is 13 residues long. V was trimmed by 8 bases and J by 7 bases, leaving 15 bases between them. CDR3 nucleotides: TGTGCCAGTTCACCGGGATCTCGGAATGAGCAGTTCTTC. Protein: CASSPGSRNEQFF.

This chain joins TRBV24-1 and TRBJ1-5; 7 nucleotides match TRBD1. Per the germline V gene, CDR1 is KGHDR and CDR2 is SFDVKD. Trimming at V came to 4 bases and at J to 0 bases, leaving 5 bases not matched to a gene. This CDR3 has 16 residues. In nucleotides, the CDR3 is TGTGCCACCAGTGAAGGGACAGCTTATAGCAATCAGCCCCAGCATTTT. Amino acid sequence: CATSEGTAYSNQPQHF.

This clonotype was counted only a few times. This chain's CDR3 is CASSQDQVLPHADTQYF. In DNA form, the CDR3 reads TGCGCCAGCAGCCAAGATCAGGTCCTCCCCCACGCAGATACGCAGTATTTT. This chain uses TRBV4-1 with TRBJ2-3, with D unclear. Trimming left V 0 bases short and J 4 bases short, with 17 bases between. The length of the CDR3 is 17 residues. CDR1 is MGHRA, CDR2 YSYEKL, per germline.

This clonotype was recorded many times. CDR3 nucleotides: TGTGCCTGGACCAAAATGGGGAACACTGAAGCTTTCTTT. This codes for CAWTKMGNTEAFF. The chain uses TRBV30 and TRBJ1-1; D gene uncertain. Germline loops: CDR1 GTSNPN, CDR2 SVGIG (reference sequence). V was clipped by 4 bases and J by 1 base, with 10 bases between them. CDR3 size: 13 residues.

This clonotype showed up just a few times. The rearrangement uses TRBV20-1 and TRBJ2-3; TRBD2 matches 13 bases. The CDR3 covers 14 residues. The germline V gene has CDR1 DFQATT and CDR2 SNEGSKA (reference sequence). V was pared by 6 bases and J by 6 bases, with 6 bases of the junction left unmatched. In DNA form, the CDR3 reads TGCAGTGCCCGGACTAGCGGGAGACCTGATACGCAGTATTTT. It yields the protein CSARTSGRPDTQYF.

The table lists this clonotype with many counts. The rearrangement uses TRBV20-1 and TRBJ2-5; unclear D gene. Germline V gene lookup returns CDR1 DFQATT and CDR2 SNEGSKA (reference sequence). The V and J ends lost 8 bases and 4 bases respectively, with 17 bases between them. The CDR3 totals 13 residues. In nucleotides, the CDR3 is TGCAGTTCCAGGCAACCACTGGGAGAGACCCAGTACTTC. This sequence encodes CSSRQPLGETQYF.

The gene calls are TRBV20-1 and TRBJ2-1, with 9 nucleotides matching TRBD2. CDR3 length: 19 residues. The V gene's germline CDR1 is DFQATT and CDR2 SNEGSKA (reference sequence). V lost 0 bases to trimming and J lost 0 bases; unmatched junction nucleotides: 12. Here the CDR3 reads CSARDRRPFSGSSYNEQFF. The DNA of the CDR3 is TGCAGTGCTAGAGATCGTCGCCCCTTTAGCGGGAGCTCCTACAATGAGCAGTTCTTC.